These T cell receptor beta chains were read from a single sample in a study of blood T cell repertoires in COVID-19. Profiling relied on immunoSEQ multiplex PCR, and the TCRdb table lists in-frame clones only, not all of them. The sample yields over 200,000 clones, about 86% seen once. Sequencing input: PBMCs or T cells enriched from blood (not recorded which). All receptors come from a woman aged 50 to 60 in a cohort exposed to, infected with or recovered from COVID-19 (not recorded which). Each CDR3 is given with its conserved first and last residue. The order of the fields is V gene, J gene, clone size, D gene, CDR3 DNA, CDR3 protein. D genes are given only for firm matches. Clone size is shown for a subset of rows, as once, few, many or a class of expanded clone.

TRBV7-8,TRBJ1-1,.,TRBD1,TGTGCCAGCAGCAAAGGCAGGGGGCGAACTGAAGCTTTCTTT,CASSKGRGRTEAFF
TRBV12-5,TRBJ1-2,.,TRBD1,TGTGCTAGTGGGGAACGCCAGGGGGCCTTTGATGGCTACACCTTC,CASGERQGAFDGYTF
TRBV7-9,TRBJ2-7,.,TRBD1,TGTGCCAGCAGCTTAGAGGGGGACAGGGCGTCCGAGCAGTACTTC,CASSLEGDRASEQYF
TRBV18,TRBJ2-1,.,.,TGTGCCAGCTCACCACCTTCTAGGCTTTCCAGCTCCTACAATGAGCAGTTCTTC,CASSPPSRLSSSYNEQFF
TRBV19,TRBJ1-2,.,.,TGTGCCAGTAGCCCTTCTATTTCGAACTATGGCTACACCTTC,CASSPSISNYGYTF
TRBV5-6,TRBJ1-1,once,.,TGTGCCAGCAGCCCCGGCGGGACGACAGACGTGAACACTGAAGCTTTCTTT,CASSPGGTTDVNTEAFF
TRBV5-6,TRBJ1-6,few,TRBD1,TGTGCCAGCAGCTTGGGGTCAGGGGGCTATAATTCACCCCTCCACTTT,CASSLGSGGYNSPLHF
TRBV28,TRBJ2-1,.,TRBD2,TGTGCCAGCAGTTTATCGGCGGGGGGTAGTATTGAGCAGTTCTTC,CASSLSAGGSIEQFF
TRBV6-5,TRBJ2-5,.,.,TGTGCCAGCAGTACTAATAACAGGGAGACCCAGTACTTC,CASSTNNRETQYF
TRBV27,TRBJ1-4,.,TRBD1,TGTGCCAGCAGTTTAGGGCGGGACAGGGGTAAAAATGAAAAACTGTTTTTT,CASSLGRDRGKNEKLFF
TRBV28,TRBJ1-6,.,.,TGTGCCAGCAGTTTTCTCCTCGACACCTCCTATAATTCACCCCTCCACTTT,CASSFLLDTSYNSPLHF
TRBV4-3,TRBJ2-7,few,.,TGCGCCAGCAGCCAAGCCAGAAACACCCTCCGCTCCTACGAGCAGTACTTC,CASSQARNTLRSYEQYF
TRBV19,TRBJ1-6,.,TRBD1,TGTGCCAGTCGTGACAGGGATTCACCCCTCCACTTT,CASRDRDSPLHF
TRBV29-1,TRBJ1-5,.,.,TGCAGCGTTGGCACAGGGAGTTCCAATCAGCCCCAGCATTTT,CSVGTGSSNQPQHF
TRBV14,TRBJ2-7,once,.,TGTGCCAGCAGCCAAGTAGCGTCCTACGAGCAGTACTTC,CASSQVASYEQYF
TRBV29-1,TRBJ2-3,.,.,TGCAGCGTTGTGTGGGGGACAACTAGCACAGATACGCAGTATTTT,CSVVWGTTSTDTQYF
TRBV24-1,TRBJ2-1,.,TRBD1,TGTGCCACCAGTGATATAACGGGACAGGGGGCCAATGAGCAGTTCTTC,CATSDITGQGANEQFF
TRBV7-2,TRBJ1-2,.,TRBD1,TGTGCCAGCAGCTTTCTTGGGGACAGGGGGGTAGGCTACACCTTC,CASSFLGDRGVGYTF
TRBV7-9,TRBJ2-1,.,.,TGTGCCAGCAGCGTAACCCCCGGGGGAGTTGCAGGCTCCTACAATGAGCAGTTCTTC,CASSVTPGGVAGSYNEQFF
TRBV28,TRBJ1-2,.,.,TGTGCCAGCAGTTTAGGGCAGCAAATCTATGGCTACACCTTC,CASSLGQQIYGYTF
TRBV7-2,TRBJ2-7,.,TRBD2,TGTGCCAGCAGCCAACTAGCGGGGCCTAACGAGCAGTACTTC,CASSQLAGPNEQYF
TRBV28,TRBJ1-4,.,.,TGTGCCAGCGAAGCACCGATGGGCGGGAAACTGTTTTTT,CASEAPMGGKLFF
TRBV18,TRBJ1-4,.,TRBD1,TGTGCCAGCTCACCGACCGGGACAGGGTATGAAAAACTGTTTTTT,CASSPTGTGYEKLFF
TRBV2,TRBJ1-3,.,.,TGTGCCAGCACACGGGGGTGGGGCACCTCTGGAAACACCATATATTTT,CASTRGWGTSGNTIYF
TRBV7-2,TRBJ2-7,.,TRBD1,TGTGCCAGCAGCCAGCAACAGGGGGCCTCCTACGAGCAGTACTTC,CASSQQQGASYEQYF
TRBV7-9,TRBJ1-5,once,TRBD1,TGTGCCAGCAGCTTAGTCTTGGGGGGACAGGGAAATCAGCCCCAGCATTTT,CASSLVLGGQGNQPQHF
TRBV6-5,TRBJ2-1,.,TRBD2,TGTGCCAGCAGTCTAGCGGGGGGGAACAATGAGCAGTTCTTC,CASSLAGGNNEQFF
TRBV18,TRBJ1-3,.,.,TGTGCCAGCTCACCGACAGACCTCGGAAACACCATATATTTT,CASSPTDLGNTIYF
TRBV10-3,TRBJ1-1,.,.,TGTGCCATCACCGAGGACACTTCCTCAGAAGCTTTCTTT,CAITEDTSSEAFF
TRBV30,TRBJ2-1,.,.,TGTGCCTGGAGACAGGGAACCTACAATGAGCAGTTCTTC,CAWRQGTYNEQFF
TRBV13,TRBJ2-2,.,.,TGTGCCAGCAGCTTGGGGCAGGCCGCGAACACCGGGGAGCTGTTTTTT,CASSLGQAANTGELFF
TRBV12-3/TRBV12-4,TRBJ2-1,.,TRBD1,TGTGCCAGCAGTTTCGGACAGGGAGGTGAGCAGTTCTTC,CASSFGQGGEQFF
TRBV5-5,TRBJ1-2,.,.,TGTGCCAGCAGCCTAAACCGAGGTCAACGTGGCTACACCTTC,CASSLNRGQRGYTF
TRBV2,TRBJ2-5,.,TRBD2,TGTGCCAGCAGTCTCCGAACGGGGGGTGGGGAGACCCAGTACTTC,CASSLRTGGGETQYF
TRBV5-4,TRBJ2-5,.,TRBD1,TGTGCCAGCAGGGCGGACAGGGGATTAGAGACCCAGTACTTC,CASRADRGLETQYF
TRBV15,TRBJ1-2,.,.,TGTGCCACCAGCAAAAACAGGGACTACACCTTC,CATSKNRDYTF
TRBV29-1,TRBJ2-5,.,.,TGCAGCGTTGGGGGGCGTGCCAGCCAAGAGACCCAGTACTTC,CSVGGRASQETQYF
TRBV14,TRBJ2-3,.,TRBD2,TGTGCCAGCAGCCATATCCTTTGGACTAGCGGGCCCCGCACAGATACGCAGTATTTT,CASSHILWTSGPRTDTQYF
TRBV4-2,TRBJ2-3,.,TRBD2,TGTGCCAGCAGCCAAGCGGCGGGGGGGTTCACAGATACGCAGTATTTT,CASSQAAGGFTDTQYF
TRBV7-8,TRBJ1-2,.,.,TGTGCCAGCAGCTTATCATCCAGGGCCTATGGCTACACCTTC,CASSLSSRAYGYTF
TRBV7-3,TRBJ2-3,.,.,TGTGCCAGCAGCCCAGGGTTCATTATTAATGGGGGCCCAAGGACAGATACGCAGTATTTT,CASSPGFIINGGPRTDTQYF
TRBV11-2,TRBJ1-6,.,.,TGTGCCAGCAGCTTAGGTTCAGCCTATAATTCACCCCTCCACTTT,CASSLGSAYNSPLHF
TRBV4-1,TRBJ2-5,.,.,TGCGCCAGCAGCCAAGTAATTAGGACAAAAGAGACCCAGTACTTC,CASSQVIRTKETQYF
TRBV7-8,TRBJ1-1,.,.,TGTGCCAGCAGCTTAGTGCCGGCGGTTGAAGCTTTCTTT,CASSLVPAVEAFF
TRBV30,TRBJ2-5,.,TRBD1,TGTGCCTGGAGTTCGACAGGGCTTGGGGACCAGTACTTC,CAWSSTGLGDQYF
TRBV18,TRBJ1-3,.,.,TGTGCCAGCTCACCCGCGGGAAACACCATATATTTT,CASSPAGNTIYF
TRBV13,TRBJ2-7,.,.,TGTGCCAGCAGCGCCCGGGGCGAGCAGTACTTC,CASSARGEQYF